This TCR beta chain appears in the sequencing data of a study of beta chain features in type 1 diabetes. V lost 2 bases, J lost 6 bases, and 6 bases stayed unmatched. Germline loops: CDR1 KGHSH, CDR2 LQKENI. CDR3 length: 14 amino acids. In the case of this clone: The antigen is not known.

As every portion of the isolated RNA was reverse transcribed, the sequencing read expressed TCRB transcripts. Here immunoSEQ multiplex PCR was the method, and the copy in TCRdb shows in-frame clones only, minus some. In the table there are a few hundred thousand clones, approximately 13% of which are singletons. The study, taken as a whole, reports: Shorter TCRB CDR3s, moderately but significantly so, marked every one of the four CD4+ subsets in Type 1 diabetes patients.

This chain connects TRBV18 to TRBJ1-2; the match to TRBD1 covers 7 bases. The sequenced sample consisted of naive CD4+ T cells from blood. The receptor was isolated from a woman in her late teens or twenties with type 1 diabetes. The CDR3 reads CASSPTEGAHGYTF. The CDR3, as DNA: TGTGCCAGCTCACCAACGGAGGGGGCGCATGGCTACACCTTC.